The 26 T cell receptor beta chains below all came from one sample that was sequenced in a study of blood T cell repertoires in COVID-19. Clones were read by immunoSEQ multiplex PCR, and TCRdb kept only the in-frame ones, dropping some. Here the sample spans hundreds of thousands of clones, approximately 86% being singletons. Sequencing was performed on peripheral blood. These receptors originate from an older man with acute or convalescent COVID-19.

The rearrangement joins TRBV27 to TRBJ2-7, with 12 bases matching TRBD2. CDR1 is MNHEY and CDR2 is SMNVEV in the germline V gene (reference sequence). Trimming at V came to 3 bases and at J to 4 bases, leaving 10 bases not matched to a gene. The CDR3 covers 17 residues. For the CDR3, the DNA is TGTGCCAGCAGTTTTCGAGGGGCTAGCGGGAGGGTATACGAGCAGTACTTC. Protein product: CASSFRGASGRVYEQYF.

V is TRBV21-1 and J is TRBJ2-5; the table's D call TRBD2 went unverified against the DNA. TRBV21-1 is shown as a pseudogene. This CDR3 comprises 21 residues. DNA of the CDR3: TGTGCCAGCAGCACTCGGGTTTTGAGCGGGGCGCCGATTCCCAGGAGGGAGACCCAGTACTTC. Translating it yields CASSTRVLSGAPIPRRETQYF.

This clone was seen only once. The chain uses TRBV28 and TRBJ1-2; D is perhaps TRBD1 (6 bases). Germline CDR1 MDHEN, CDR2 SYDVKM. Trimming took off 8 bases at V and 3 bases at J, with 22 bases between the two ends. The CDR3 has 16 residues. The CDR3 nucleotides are TGTGCCAGCCGTCGCGGCGGACAGCGGCTCCACTATGGCTACACCTTC. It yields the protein CASRRGGQRLHYGYTF.

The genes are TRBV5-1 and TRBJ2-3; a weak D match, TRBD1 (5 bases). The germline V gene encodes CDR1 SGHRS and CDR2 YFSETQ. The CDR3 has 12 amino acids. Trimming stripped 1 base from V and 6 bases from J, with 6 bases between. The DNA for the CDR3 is TGCGCCAGCAGCTTGTCAGGGGATACGCAGTATTTT. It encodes CASSLSGDTQYF.

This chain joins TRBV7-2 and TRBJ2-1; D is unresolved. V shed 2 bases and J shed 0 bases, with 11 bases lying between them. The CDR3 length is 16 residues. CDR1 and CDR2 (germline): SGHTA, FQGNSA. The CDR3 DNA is TGTGCCAGCAGCTTATCGCCCAGGCTCTCCTACAATGAGCAGTTCTTC. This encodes CASSLSPRLSYNEQFF.

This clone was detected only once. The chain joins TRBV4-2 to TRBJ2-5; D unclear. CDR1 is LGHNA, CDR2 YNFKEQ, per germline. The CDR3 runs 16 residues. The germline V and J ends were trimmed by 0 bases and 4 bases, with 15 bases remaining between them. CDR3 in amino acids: CASSQDPRSVGETQYF. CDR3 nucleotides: TGTGCCAGCAGCCAAGATCCGCGCAGCGTGGGAGAGACCCAGTACTTC.

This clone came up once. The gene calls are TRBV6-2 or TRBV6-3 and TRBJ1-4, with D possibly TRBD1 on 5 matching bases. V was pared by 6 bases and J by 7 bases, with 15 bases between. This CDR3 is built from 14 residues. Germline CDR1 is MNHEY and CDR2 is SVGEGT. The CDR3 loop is CASRPFGGTEKLFF. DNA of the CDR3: TGTGCCAGCAGACCTTTTGGGGGGACTGAAAAACTGTTTTTT.

The CDR3 DNA reads as TGTGCCAGCATGAGTTCGTCGGGAAACACCGGGGAGCTGTTTTTT. It translates to CASMSSSGNTGELFF. The chain combines TRBV2 with TRBJ2-2; possibly TRBD2 for D (5 bases). CDR3 size: 15 residues. Trimming left V 7 bases short and J 2 bases short, with 14 bases between. Germline CDR1 is SNHLY and CDR2 is FYNNEI.

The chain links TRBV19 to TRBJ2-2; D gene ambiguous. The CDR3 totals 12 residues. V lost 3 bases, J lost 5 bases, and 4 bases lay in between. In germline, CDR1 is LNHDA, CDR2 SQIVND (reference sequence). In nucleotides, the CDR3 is TGTGCCAGTAGTATCCGTACCGGGGAGCTGTTTTTT. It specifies CASSIRTGELFF.

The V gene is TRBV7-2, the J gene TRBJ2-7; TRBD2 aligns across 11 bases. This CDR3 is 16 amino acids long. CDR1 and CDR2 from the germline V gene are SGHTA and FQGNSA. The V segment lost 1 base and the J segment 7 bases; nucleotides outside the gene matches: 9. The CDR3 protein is CASSLVGLAGGWEQYF. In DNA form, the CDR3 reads TGTGCCAGCAGCTTAGTAGGGCTAGCGGGAGGTTGGGAGCAGTACTTC.

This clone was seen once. CDR3 bases: TGTGCCAGCAGCTTAGTTGGGACAGGGGCCGCCAATGAGCAGTTCTTC. Amino acids: CASSLVGTGAANEQFF. The chain carries TRBV7-9 and TRBJ2-1, with TRBD1 matching over 10 bases. V was pared by 1 base and J by 6 bases, with 6 bases of the junction left unmatched. The germline CDR1 and CDR2 sequences are SEHNR and FQNEAQ (reference sequence). The CDR3 length is 16 residues.

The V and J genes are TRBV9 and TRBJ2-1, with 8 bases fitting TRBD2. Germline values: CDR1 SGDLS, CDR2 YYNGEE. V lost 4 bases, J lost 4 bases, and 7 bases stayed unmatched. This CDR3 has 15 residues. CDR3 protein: CASSTGGGPYNEQFF. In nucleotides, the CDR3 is TGTGCCAGCAGCACCGGCGGGGGGCCGTACAATGAGCAGTTCTTC.

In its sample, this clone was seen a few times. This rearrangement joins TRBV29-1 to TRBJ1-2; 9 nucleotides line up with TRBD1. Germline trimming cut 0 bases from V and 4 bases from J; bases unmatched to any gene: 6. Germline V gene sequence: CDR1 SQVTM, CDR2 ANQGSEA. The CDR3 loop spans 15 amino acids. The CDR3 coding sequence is TGCAGCGTTGAAGATCTTCGGGACAGGGTCTATGGCTACACCTTC. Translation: CSVEDLRDRVYGYTF. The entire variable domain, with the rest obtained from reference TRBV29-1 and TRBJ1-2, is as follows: SAVISQKPSRDICQRGTSLTIQCQVDSQVTMMFWYRQQPGQSLTLIATANQGSEATYESGFVIDKFPISRPNLTFSTLTVSNMSPEDSSIYLCSVEDLRDRVYGYTFGSGTRLTVV.

The CDR3 region is CATSRPGYEQYF. In nucleotides, the CDR3 is TGTGCCACCAGCAGACCCGGGTACGAGCAGTACTTC. J is TRBJ2-7 and V is TRBV15; D gene unclear. The CDR3 is made up of 12 amino acids. Germline loops: CDR1 LNHNV, CDR2 YYDKDF (reference sequence). The V end lost 2 bases, the J end lost 4 bases, and 6 bases lay between the germline ends.

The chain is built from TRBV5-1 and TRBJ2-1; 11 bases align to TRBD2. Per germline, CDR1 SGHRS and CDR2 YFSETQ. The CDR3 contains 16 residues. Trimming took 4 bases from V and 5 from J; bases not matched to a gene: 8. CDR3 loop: CASSPDSGGAHNEQFF. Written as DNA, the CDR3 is TGCGCCAGCAGCCCCGATAGCGGGGGGGCCCACAATGAGCAGTTCTTC.

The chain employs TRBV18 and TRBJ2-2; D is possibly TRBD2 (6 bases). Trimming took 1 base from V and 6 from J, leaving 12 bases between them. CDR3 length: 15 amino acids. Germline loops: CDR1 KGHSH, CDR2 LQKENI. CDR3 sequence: CASSPRGEKAGELFF. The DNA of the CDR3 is TGTGCCAGCTCACCACGGGGGGAGAAGGCCGGGGAGCTGTTTTTT. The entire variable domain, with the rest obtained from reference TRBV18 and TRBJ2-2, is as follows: NAGVMQNPRHLVRRRGQEARLRCSPMKGHSHVYWYRQLPEEGLKFMVYLQKENIIDESGMPKERFSAEFPKEGPSILRIQQVVRGDSAAYFCASSPRGEKAGELFFGEGSRLTVL.

The chain's CDR3 is CASSRRTSGQETQYF. DNA for the CDR3: TGTGCCAGCAGCAGAAGGACTAGCGGGCAAGAGACCCAGTACTTC. V usage is TRBV5-4 and J usage is TRBJ2-5, with TRBD2 matching over 11 bases. Per the germline V gene, CDR1 is SGHNT and CDR2 is YYREEE (reference sequence). The CDR3 is made up of 15 amino acids. Germline trimming cut 4 bases from V and 2 bases from J; bases unmatched to any gene: 4.

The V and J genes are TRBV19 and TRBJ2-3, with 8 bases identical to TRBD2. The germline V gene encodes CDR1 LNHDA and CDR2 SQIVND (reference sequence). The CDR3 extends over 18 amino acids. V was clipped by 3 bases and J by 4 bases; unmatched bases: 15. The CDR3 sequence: CASSMALLTSEGADTQYF. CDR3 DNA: TGTGCCAGTAGTATGGCACTCCTGACTAGCGAGGGTGCAGATACGCAGTATTTT.

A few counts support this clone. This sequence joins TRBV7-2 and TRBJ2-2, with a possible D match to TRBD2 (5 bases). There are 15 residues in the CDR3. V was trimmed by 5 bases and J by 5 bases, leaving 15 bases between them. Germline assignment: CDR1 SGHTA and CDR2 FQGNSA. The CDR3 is CASSRRTTITGELFF. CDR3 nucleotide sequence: TGTGCCAGCAGCCGGAGGACGACCATAACCGGGGAGCTGTTTTTT.

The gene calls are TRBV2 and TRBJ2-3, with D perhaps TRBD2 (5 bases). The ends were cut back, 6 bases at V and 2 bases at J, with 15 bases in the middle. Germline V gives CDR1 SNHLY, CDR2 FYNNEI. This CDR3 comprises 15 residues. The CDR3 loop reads CASRSGGPPTDTQYF. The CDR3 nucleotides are TGTGCCAGCAGATCTGGCGGGCCGCCCACAGATACGCAGTATTTT.

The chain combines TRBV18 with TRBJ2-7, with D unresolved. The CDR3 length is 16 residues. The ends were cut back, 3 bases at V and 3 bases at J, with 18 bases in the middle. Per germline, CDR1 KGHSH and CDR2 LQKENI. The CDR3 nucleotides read TGTGCCAGCTCACCCCCATCCGCAGAAGTACACTACGAGCAGTACTTC. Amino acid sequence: CASSPPSAEVHYEQYF.

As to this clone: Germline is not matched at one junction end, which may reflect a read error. CDR3 in amino acids: CASSLTGMKTEAFF. The CDR3 DNA follows: TGTGCCAGCAGCTTGACAGGGATGAAAACTGAAGCTTTCTTT. V usage is TRBV5-4 and J usage is TRBJ1-1; D might be TRBD1 (6 bases). The CDR3 is 14 amino acids. Germline V gives CDR1 SGHNT, CDR2 YYREEE (reference sequence).

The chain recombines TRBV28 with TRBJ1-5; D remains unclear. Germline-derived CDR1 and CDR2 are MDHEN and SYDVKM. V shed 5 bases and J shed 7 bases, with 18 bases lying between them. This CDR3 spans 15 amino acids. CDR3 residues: CASSPRTGGVQPQHF. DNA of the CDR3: TGTGCCAGCAGTCCTCGGACGGGCGGGGTACAGCCCCAGCATTTT. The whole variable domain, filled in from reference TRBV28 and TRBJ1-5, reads DVKVTQSSRYLVKRTGEKVFLECVQDMDHENMFWYRQDPGLGLRLIYFSYDVKMKEKGDIPEGYSVSREKKERFSLILESASTNQTSMYLCASSPRTGGVQPQHFGDGTRLSIL.

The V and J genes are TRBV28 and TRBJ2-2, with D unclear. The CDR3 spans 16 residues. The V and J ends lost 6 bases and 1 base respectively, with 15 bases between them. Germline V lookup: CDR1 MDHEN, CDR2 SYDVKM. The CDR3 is CASSIPALLNTGELFF. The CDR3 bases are TGTGCCAGCAGCATACCTGCACTTCTGAACACCGGGGAGCTGTTTTTT.

The chain's CDR3 is CASSIDGQPNTEAFF. Here the CDR3 DNA reads TGTGCCAGTAGTATAGATGGACAGCCGAACACTGAAGCTTTCTTT. The J gene is TRBJ1-1, the V gene TRBV19, with a tentative D call TRBD1 (6 bases). Germline assignment: CDR1 LNHDA and CDR2 SQIVND (reference sequence). CDR3 size: 15 residues. The V end was cut by 0 bases, the J end by 1 base, with 9 bases between.

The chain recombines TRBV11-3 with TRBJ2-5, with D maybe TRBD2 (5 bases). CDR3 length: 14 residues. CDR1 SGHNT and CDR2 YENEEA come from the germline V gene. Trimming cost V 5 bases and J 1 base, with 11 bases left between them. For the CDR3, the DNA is TGTGCCAGCAGCGCTGGAGGCGGCCAAGAGACCCAGTACTTC. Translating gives CASSAGGGQETQYF.